This TCR beta chain was sequenced in a study of brain T cells in children with intractable seizures. Assay used: immunoSEQ multiplex PCR; TCRdb lists only in-frame clones, some missing. The data contain about 350,000 clones, about 93% of them singletons. The CDR3 sequence is 14 residues long. CDR1 is ENHRY and CDR2 is SYGVKD in the germline V gene. V dropped 2 bases and J dropped 9; count of bases not matched to a gene: 10. Indicated time point: blood from clinic visit 5 months post-surgery; TSC patient then seizure free. Surgery cases with the highest brain T cell transcript signatures were chosen for sequencing.

Sequences were derived from peripheral blood, sampled 4 to 5 months after surgery. This receptor was taken from a boy younger than two with tuberous sclerosis and intractable seizures. The chain carries TRBV10-3 and TRBJ2-7, with 7 bases identical to TRBD2. CDR3 loop: CAISEGLVLSWQYF. The CDR3 DNA reads TGTGCCATCAGTGAGGGACTAGTTCTCTCCTGGCAGTACTTC.